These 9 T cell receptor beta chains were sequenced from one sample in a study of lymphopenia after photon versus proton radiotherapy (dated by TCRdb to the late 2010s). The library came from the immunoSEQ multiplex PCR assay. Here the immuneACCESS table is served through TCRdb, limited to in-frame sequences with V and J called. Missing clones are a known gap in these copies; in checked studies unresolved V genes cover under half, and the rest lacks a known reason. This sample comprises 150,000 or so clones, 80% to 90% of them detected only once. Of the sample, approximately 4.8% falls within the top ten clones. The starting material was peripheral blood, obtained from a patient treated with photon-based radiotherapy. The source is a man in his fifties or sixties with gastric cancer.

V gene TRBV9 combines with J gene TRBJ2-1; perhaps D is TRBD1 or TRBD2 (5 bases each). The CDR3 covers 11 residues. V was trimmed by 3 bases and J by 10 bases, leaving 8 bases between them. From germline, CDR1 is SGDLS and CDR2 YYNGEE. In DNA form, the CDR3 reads TGTGCCAGCAGCGGACGGGACGAGCAGTTCTTC. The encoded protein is CASSGRDEQFF.

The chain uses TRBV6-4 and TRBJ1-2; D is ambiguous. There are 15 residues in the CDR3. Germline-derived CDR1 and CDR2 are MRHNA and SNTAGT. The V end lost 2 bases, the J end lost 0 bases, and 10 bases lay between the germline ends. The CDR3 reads CASSDHSTANYGYTF. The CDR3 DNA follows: TGTGCCAGCAGTGACCACTCTACAGCTAACTATGGCTACACCTTC.

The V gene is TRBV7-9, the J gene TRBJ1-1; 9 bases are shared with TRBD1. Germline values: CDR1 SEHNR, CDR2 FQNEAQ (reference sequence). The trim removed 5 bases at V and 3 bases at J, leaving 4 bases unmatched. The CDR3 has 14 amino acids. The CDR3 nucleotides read TGTGCCAGCAGCCGGGACAGGGAGGACACTGAAGCTTTCTTT. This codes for CASSRDREDTEAFF.

CDR3: CASSPASAWGYTF. CDR3 DNA sequence: TGTGCCAGCAGCCCGGCCTCCGCATGGGGCTACACCTTC. This chain connects TRBV7-6 to TRBJ1-2; D gene uncertain. CDR3 length equals 13 residues. Germline V gives CDR1 SGHVS, CDR2 FNYEAQ. Trimming left V 5 bases short and J 8 bases short, with 15 bases between. The full variable domain, rest sourced from reference TRBV7-6 and TRBJ1-2, is GAGVSQSPRYKVTKRGQDVALRCDPISGHVSLYWYRQALGQGPEFLTYFNYEAQQDKSGLPNDRFSAERPEGSISTLTIQRTEQRDSAMYRCASSPASAWGYTFGSGTRLTVV.

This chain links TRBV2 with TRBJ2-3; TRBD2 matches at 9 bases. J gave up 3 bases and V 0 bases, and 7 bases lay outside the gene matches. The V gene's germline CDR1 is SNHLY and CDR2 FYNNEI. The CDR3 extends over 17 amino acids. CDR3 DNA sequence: TGTGCCAGCAGTGAAGCGCTTCAGGCGGGAGGGACAGATACGCAGTATTTT. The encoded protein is CASSEALQAGGTDTQYF.

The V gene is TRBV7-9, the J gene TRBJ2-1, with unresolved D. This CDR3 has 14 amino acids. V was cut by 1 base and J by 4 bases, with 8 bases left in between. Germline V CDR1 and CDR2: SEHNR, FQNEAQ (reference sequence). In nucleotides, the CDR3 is TGTGCCAGCAGCTTAGTCACCAAATACAATGAGCAGTTCTTC. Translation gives CASSLVTKYNEQFF.

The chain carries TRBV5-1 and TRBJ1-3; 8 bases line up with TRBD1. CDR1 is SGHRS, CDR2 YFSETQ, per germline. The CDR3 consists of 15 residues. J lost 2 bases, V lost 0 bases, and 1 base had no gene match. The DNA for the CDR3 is TGCGCCAGCAGCTTGGGGACAGGGCCTGGAAACACCATATATTTT. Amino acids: CASSLGTGPGNTIYF.

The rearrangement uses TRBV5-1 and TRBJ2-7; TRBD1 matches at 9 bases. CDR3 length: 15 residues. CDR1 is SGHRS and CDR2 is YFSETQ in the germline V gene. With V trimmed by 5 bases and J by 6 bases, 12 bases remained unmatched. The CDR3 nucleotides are TGCGCCAGCAGAGACATGAGGGGACAGGGAGGCGAGCAGTACTTC. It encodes CASRDMRGQGGEQYF.

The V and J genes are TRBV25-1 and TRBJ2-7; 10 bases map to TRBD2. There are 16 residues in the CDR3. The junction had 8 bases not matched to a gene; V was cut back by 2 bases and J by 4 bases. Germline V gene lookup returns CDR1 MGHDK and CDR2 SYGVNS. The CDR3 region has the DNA TGTGCCAGCAGTGAAGACCCTAGCGGGAGATCTTACGAGCAGTACTTC. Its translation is CASSEDPSGRSYEQYF.